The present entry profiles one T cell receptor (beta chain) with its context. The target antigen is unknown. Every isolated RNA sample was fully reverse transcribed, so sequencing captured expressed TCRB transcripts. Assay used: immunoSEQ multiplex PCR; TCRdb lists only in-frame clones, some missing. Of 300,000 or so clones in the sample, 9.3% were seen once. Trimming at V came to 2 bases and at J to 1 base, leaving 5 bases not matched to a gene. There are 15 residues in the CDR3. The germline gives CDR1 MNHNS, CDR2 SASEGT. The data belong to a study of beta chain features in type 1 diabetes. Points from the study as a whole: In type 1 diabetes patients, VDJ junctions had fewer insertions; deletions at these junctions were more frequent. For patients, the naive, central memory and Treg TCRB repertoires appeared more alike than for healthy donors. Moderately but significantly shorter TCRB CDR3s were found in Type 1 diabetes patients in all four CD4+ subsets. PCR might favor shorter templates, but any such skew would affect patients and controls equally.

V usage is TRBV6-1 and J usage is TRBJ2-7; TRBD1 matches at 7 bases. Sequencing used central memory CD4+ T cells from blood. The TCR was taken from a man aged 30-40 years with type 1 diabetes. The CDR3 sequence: CASSEWWDSSYEQYF. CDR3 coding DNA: TGTGCCAGCAGTGAATGGTGGGACAGTTCCTACGAGCAGTACTTC.